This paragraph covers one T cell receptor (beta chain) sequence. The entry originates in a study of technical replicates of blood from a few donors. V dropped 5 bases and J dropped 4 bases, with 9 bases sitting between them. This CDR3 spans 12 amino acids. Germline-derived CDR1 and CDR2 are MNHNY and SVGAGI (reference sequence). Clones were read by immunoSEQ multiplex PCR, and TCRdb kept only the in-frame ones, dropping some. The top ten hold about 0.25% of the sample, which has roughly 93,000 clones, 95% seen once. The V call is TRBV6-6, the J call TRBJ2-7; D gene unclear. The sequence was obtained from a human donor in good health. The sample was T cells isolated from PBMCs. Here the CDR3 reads CASSRHAYEQYF. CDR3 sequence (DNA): TGTGCCAGCAGTCGACATGCTTACGAGCAGTACTTC.